This T cell receptor (beta chain) stems from a study of neurological immune-mediated disorders. The V end was cut by 5 bases, the J end by 1 base, with 7 bases between. CDR3 length equals 13 residues. Looked up from germline, CDR1 is KGHDR and CDR2 is SFDVKD. This clonotype has a count of ten or more. Its antigen is still unknown. 2 million unsorted PBMCs were stored in RNAlater at -80 °C before RNA extraction. Overall study results and limits: One related-CDR3 cluster, identified by phylogenetic grouping, held the repertoires of 18 of 34 multiple sclerosis patients and was a possible signature. The absence of shared CDR3 amino acid sequences among expanded clones across subjects suggests private repertoires in all groups.

The cDNA was produced through 5'RACE with 10-nucleotide random UMIs. TCRdb redid the calling of the 5' RACE reads with MiXCR, one entry per CDR3 protein. In the table there are about 62,000 distinct CDR3 sequences, roughly 4.8% of which are singletons. This receptor was obtained from a woman between 45 and 60 years old with multiple sclerosis. The chain employs TRBV24-1 and TRBJ1-1; the D is unclear. Sequencing was performed on PBMCs. The CDR3, as DNA: TGTGCCACCAGTGGCCCGGGGAACACTGAAGCTTTCTTT. Amino acids: CATSGPGNTEAFF.